This T cell receptor beta chain was recorded in a study of beta chain features in type 1 diabetes. With respect to this clone: No antigen is known for it.

Since all of the isolated RNA was reverse transcribed, expressed TCRB transcripts were what got sequenced. The repertoire was sequenced with immunoSEQ multiplex PCR; TCRdb's copy has only in-frame clones and lacks some. The profile covers 200,000 to 300,000 clones, with roughly 11% appearing a single time and more than 0.015% taken by the ten largest. The CDR3 length is 17 residues. Trimming removed 3 bases from V and 0 bases from J; junction bases left unmatched: 6. The study's findings and limits: Significant though moderate, a shortening of TCRB CDR3s appeared in all four CD4+ subsets of Type 1 diabetes patients.

This chain uses TRBV23-1 with TRBJ2-3; the match to TRBD2 covers 10 bases. TRBV23-1 counts as an open reading frame of uncertain function. This TCR was sampled from a man under 40 with type 1 diabetes. The sequenced material came from naive CD4+ T cells from blood. This CDR3 is CASSHKTSGLSTDTQYF. The CDR3 DNA follows: TGCGCCAGCAGTCATAAGACTAGCGGGCTTAGCACAGATACGCAGTATTTT.